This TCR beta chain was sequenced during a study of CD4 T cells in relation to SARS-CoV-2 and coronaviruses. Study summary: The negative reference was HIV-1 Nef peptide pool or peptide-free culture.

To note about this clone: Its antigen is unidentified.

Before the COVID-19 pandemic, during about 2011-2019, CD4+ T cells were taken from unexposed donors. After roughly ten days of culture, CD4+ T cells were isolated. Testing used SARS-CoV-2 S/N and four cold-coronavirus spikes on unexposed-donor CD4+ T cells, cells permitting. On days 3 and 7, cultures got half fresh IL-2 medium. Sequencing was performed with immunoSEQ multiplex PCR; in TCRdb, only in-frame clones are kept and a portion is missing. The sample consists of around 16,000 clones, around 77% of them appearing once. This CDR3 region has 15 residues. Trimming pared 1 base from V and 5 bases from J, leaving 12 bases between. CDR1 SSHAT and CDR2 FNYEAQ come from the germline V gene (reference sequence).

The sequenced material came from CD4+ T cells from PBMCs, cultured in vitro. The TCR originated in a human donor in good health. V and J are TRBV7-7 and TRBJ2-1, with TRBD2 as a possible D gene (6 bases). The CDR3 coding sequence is TGTGCCAGCAGCTTAGGTGGAGGGACCCACAATGAGCAGTTCTTC. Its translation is CASSLGGGTHNEQFF.